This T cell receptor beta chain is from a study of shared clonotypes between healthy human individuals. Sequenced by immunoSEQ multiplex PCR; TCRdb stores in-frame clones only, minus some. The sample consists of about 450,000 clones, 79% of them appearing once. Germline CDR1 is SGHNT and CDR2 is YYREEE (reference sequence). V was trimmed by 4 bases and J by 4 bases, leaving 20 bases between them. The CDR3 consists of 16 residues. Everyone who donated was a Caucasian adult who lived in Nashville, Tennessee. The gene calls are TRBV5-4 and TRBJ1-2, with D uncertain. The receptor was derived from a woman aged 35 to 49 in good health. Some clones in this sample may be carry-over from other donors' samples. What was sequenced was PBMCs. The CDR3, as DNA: TGTGCCAGCAGCCAAGGAGGGTCGATTCAGGTCTATGGCTACACCTTC. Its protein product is CASSQGGSIQVYGYTF.